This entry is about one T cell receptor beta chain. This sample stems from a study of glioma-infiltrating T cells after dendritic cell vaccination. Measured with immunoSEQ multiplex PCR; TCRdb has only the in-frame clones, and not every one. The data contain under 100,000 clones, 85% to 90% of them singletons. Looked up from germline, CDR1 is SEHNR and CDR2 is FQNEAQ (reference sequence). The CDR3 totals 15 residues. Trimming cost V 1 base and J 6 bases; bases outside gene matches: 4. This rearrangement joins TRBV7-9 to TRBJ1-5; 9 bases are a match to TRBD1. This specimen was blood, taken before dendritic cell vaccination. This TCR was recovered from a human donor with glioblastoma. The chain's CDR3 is CASSLVGTGSQPQHF. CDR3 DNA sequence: TGTGCCAGCAGCTTAGTGGGGACAGGGAGTCAGCCCCAGCATTTT.